Given below is one TCR beta chain in context. The antigen this receptor binds is unknown. No per-base quality is available; no much larger clone lies one base away. TCRbeta CDR3 regions were amplified from genomic DNA by means of the immunoSEQ Assay, a bias-controlled multiplex PCR. In the original analysis: The number of nucleated cells in each sample was estimated by amplification of reference gene primers within the assay. To quantify the absolute abundance of each unique TCRbeta CDR3 rearrangement, sequence reads were collapsed and filtered. Productive Simpson clonality was computed per sample as the square root of Simpson's diversity index over productive rearrangements. As stored in TCRdb, this immuneACCESS dataset retains in-frame rearrangements with V and J assigned. A fraction of the clones does not appear; measured against another copy, unresolved V genes explain less than half of the discrepancy, and the remainder lacks a known reason. V and J calls and clone size are given by that table; D and trimming were obtained from the DNA. Within this sample are around 500,000 clones, with 70% to 90% of them counted one time only. Approximately 3% of the sample is held by the ten biggest clonotypes.

This sample is part of a study of blood T cell repertoires in COVID-19 (dated by TCRdb to the early 2020s). Broadly, across the study: Collaborator samples came from the United States, Italy and Spain and covered acute and convalescent phases of COVID-19. A freely available public database, intended as a resource for researchers studying the immune response to SARS-CoV-2, is where the repertoires were released. Where available, HLA class I and class II types were taken from metadata supplied by the sample provider and were not determined by assay-based typing. The prospective study material was composed of cDNA or gDNA derived from T cells, B-cell-depleted T cells, or PBMCs. Subjects who had been exposed to COVID-19, were actively infected with it, or had recovered from it provided the deeply sampled blood TCRbeta repertoires that made up the dataset. Nearly every sample came with metadata listing a de-identified subject ID, COVID-19 status, age in years and sex. Samples came from the ongoing ImmuneRACE study (first 160 participants) plus 1,254 subjects from 6 global collaborators.

Whole blood was collected in K2EDTA tubes by collaborating institutions according to the institutions' own protocols. For TCRbeta analysis, collaborator samples were shipped as frozen whole blood, as isolated PBMCs, or as DNA extracted from either sample type. V is cut by 0 bases and J by 1 base, and the space between the germline ends is 10 bases. CDR1 and CDR2 are drawn from the germline V gene: SGHDT, YYEEEE. The CDR3 has 16 amino acids, counting the end cysteine and phenylalanine. This entry keeps only the CDR3 DNA: 48 bases, framed from base 1. On the study overall, not on this receptor specifically: How much clinical and demographic metadata was included differed by source and by participant, and the metadata was provided uncurated.

The sample consisted of peripheral blood. The chain is made from TRBV5-6 and TRBJ1-4; TRBD1 is possibly the D segment (5 matching bases). This sequence was found in a human donor in a cohort sampled during active COVID-19. The CDR3 has the sequence CASSLGTGVTNEKLFF. The DNA sequence follows: TGTGCCAGCAGCTTGGGTACAGGCGTAACTAATGAAAAACTGTTTTTT.